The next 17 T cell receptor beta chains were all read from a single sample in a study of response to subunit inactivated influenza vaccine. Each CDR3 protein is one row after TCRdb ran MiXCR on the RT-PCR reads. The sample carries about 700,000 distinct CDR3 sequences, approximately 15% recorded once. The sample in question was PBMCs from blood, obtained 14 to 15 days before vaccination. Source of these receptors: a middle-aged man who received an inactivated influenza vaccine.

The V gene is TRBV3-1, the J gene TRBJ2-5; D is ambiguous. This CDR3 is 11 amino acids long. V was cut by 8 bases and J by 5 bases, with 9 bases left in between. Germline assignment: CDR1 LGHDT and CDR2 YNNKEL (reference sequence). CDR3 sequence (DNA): TGTGCCAGCCCTCCAAGCGAGACCCAGTACTTC. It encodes CASPPSETQYF.

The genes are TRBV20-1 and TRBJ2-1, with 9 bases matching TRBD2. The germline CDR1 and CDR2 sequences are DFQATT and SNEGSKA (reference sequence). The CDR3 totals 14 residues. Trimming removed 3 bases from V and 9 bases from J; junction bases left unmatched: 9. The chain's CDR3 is CSASSSGILSEQFF. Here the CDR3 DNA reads TGCAGTGCTAGTTCTAGCGGGATATTGAGTGAGCAGTTCTTC.

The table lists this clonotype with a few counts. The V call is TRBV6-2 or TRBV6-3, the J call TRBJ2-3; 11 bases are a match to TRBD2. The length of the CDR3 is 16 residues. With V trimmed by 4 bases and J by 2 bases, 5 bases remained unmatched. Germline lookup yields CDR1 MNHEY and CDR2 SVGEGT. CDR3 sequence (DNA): TGTGCCAGCAGTTTTCCGACTAGCGGGGACACAGATACGCAGTATTTT. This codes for CASSFPTSGDTDTQYF.

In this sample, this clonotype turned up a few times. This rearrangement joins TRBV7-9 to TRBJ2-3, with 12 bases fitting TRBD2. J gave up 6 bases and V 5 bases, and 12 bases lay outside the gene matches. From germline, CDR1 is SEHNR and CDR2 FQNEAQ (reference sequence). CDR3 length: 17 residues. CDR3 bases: TGTGCCAGCAGCCTGGGTCAACTAGCGGGAGGAGCGGATACGCAGTATTTT. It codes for CASSLGQLAGGADTQYF.

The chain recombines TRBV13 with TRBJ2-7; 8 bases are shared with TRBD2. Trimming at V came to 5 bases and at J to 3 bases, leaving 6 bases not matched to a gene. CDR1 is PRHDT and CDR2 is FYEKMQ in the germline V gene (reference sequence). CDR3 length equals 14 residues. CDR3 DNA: TGTGCCAGCAGCGACGGACTAGCCAACTACGAGCAGTACTTC. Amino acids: CASSDGLANYEQYF.

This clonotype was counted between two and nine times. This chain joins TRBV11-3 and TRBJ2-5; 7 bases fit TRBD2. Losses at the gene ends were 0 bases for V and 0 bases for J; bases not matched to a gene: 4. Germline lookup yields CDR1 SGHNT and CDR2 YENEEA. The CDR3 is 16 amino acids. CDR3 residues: CASSLEASGNQETQYF. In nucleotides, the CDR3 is TGTGCCAGCAGCTTAGAGGCTAGCGGAAACCAAGAGACCCAGTACTTC.

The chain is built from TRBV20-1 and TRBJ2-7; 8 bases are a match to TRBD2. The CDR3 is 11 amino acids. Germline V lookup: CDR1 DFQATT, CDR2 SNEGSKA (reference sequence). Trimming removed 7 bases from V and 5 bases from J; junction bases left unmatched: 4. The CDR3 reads CSVSGSDEQYF. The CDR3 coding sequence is TGCAGTGTCAGCGGGAGTGACGAGCAGTACTTC.

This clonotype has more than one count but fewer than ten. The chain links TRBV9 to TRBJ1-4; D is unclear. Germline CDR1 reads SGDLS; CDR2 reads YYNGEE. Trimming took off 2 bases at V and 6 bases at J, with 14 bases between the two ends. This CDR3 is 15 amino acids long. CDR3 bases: TGTGCCAGCAGCGTGAGACCCGAGCCGTATGAAAAACTGTTTTTT. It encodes CASSVRPEPYEKLFF.

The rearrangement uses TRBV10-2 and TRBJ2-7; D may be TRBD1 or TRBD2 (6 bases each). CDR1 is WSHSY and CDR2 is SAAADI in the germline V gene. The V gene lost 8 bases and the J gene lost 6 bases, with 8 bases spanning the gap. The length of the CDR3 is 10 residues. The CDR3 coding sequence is TGCGCCAGCGGGGGGCTCGAGCAGTACTTC. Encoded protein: CASGGLEQYF.

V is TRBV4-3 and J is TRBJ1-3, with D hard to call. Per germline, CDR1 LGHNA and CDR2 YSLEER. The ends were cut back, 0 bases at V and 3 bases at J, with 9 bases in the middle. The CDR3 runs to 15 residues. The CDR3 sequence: CASSQDIGVGNTIYF. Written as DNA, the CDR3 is TGCGCCAGCAGCCAAGATATCGGGGTTGGAAACACCATATATTTT.

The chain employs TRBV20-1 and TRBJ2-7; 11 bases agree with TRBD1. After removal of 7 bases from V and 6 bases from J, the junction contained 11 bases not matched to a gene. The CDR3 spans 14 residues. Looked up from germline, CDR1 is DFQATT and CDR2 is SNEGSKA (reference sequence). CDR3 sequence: CSVFTGQGAGEQYF. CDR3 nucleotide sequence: TGCAGTGTTTTCACCGGACAGGGGGCCGGCGAGCAGTACTTC.

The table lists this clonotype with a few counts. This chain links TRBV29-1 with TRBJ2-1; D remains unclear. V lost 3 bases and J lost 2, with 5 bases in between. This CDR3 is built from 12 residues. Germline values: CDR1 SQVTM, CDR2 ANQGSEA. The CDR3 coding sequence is TGCAGCGTTGACTACACCTACAATGAGCAGTTCTTC. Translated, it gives CSVDYTYNEQFF.

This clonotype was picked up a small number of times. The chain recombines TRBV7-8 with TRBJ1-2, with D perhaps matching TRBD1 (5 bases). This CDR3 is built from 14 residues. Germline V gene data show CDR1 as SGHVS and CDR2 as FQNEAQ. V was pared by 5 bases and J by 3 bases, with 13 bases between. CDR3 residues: CASSPERGDYGYTF. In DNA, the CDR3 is TGTGCCAGCAGCCCGGAGAGGGGCGACTATGGCTACACCTTC.

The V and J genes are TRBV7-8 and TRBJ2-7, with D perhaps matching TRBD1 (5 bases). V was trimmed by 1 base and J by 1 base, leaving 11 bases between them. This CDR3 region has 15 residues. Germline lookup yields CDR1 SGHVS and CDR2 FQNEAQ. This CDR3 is CASSLDSGLSYEQYF. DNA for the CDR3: TGTGCCAGCAGCTTAGACTCAGGGTTATCCTACGAGCAGTACTTC.

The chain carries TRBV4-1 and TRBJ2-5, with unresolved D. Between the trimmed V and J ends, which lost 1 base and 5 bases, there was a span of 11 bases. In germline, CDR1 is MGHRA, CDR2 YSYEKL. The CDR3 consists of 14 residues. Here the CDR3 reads CASSQVGLQETQYF. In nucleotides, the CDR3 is TGCGCCAGCAGCCAAGTAGGATTACAGGAGACCCAGTACTTC.

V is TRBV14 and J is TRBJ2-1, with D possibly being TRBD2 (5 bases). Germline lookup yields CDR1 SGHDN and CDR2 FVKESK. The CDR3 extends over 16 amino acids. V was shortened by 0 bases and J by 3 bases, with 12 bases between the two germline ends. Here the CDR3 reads CASSQEGDKIYNEQFF. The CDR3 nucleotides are TGTGCCAGCAGCCAAGAGGGAGACAAAATCTACAATGAGCAGTTCTTC.

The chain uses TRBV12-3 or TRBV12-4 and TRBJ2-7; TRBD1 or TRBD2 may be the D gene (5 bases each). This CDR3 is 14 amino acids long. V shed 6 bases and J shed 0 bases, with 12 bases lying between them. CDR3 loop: CASRRDPGSYEQYF. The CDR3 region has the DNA TGTGCCAGCAGGAGGGACCCAGGCTCCTACGAGCAGTACTTC.